The sequence of this T cell receptor (beta chain) was determined in a study of identical twins. Germline CDR1 and CDR2: SGHRS and YFSETQ. CDR3 size: 12 residues. V was cut by 3 bases and J by 11 bases, with 14 bases left in between. TCRdb called the 5' RACE reads again in MiXCR, with one record for every CDR3 protein. The repertoire consists of hundreds of thousands of distinct CDR3 sequences, with approximately 6.1% occurring once and the leading ten covering approximately 2%. The V and J genes are TRBV5-1 and TRBJ1-1; D remains ambiguous. Sequenced material: naive T cells sorted from blood. The sequence came from a young man in good health. CDR3 amino acids: CASSSGFLGAFF. The CDR3 region has the DNA TGCGCCAGCAGCTCGGGCTTTTTAGGGGCTTTCTTT.